What follows are 5 T cell receptor beta chains derived from one specimen sequenced in a study of OX40 agonist ivuxolimab in advanced cancers. The repertoire was sequenced with immunoSEQ multiplex PCR; TCRdb's copy has only in-frame clones and lacks some. The table records approximately 69,000 clones, roughly nine tenths of them present only once. The sample here was CD4+ or CD8+ T cells sorted from blood, taken in a trial of the OX40 agonist ivuxolimab. The origin of the receptors is an adult with an advanced solid tumor such as melanoma, head and neck, liver or kidney cancer.

This clone has only one observation. J is TRBJ1-4 and V is TRBV19; the match to TRBD1 covers 9 bases. Germline V gene data show CDR1 as LNHDA and CDR2 as SQIVND (reference sequence). After removal of 6 bases from V and 3 bases from J, the junction contained 8 bases not matched to a gene. The CDR3 runs to 16 residues. The CDR3 DNA sequence: TGTGCCAGTAGACCCGTACAGGGGGCATCTAATGAAAAACTGTTTTTT. This sequence encodes CASRPVQGASNEKLFF. Full variable domain (rest looked up from reference TRBV19 and TRBJ1-4): DGGITQSPKYLFRKEGQNVTLSCEQNLNHDAMYWYRQDPGQGLRLIYYSQIVNDFQKGDIAEGYSVSREKKESFPLTVTSAQKNPTAFYLCASRPVQGASNEKLFFGSGTQLSVL.

As DNA, the CDR3 is TGTGCCTGTCAGGAAACAGGGGCTGGGGCCAACGTCCTGACTTTC. Amino acids: CACQETGAGANVLTF. The chain joins TRBV30 to TRBJ2-6, with TRBD1 matching 7 bases. Unmatched junction bases numbered 7, after V lost 6 bases and J lost 2 bases. There are 15 residues in the CDR3. Looked up from germline, CDR1 is GTSNPN and CDR2 is SVGIG (reference sequence).

This chain connects TRBV14 to TRBJ2-3, with D hard to call. The CDR3 consists of 13 residues. Per germline, CDR1 SGHDN and CDR2 FVKESK. Trimming took off 6 bases at V and 2 bases at J, with 9 bases between the two ends. The CDR3 here is CASSLFITDTQYF. CDR3 in DNA: TGTGCCAGCAGTTTGTTTATCACAGATACGCAGTATTTT. The full variable domain, rest sourced from reference TRBV14 and TRBJ2-3, is EAGVTQFPSHSVIEKGQTVTLRCDPISGHDNLYWYRRVMGKEIKFLLHFVKESKQDESGMPNNRFLAERTGGTYSTLKVQPAELEDSGVYFCASSLFITDTQYFGPGTRLTVL.

V is TRBV9 and J is TRBJ2-1; TRBD2 is a possible D gene (5 bases). The V and J ends lost 0 bases and 2 bases respectively, with 12 bases between them. The CDR3 consists of 16 residues. Germline V gene data show CDR1 as SGDLS and CDR2 as YYNGEE. For the CDR3, the DNA is TGTGCCAGCAGCGTAGTGGCCGGGATGACCTACAATGAGCAGTTCTTC. The encoded protein is CASSVVAGMTYNEQFF.

This sequence joins TRBV19 and TRBJ1-1; D unclear. CDR3 size: 14 residues. Deletions cut 6 bases from V and 0 bases from J, with 11 bases between. Germline values: CDR1 LNHDA, CDR2 SQIVND (reference sequence). The CDR3, as DNA: TGTGCCAGTAGCCCCCCCCCGATGAACACTGAAGCTTTCTTT. Protein sequence: CASSPPPMNTEAFF.